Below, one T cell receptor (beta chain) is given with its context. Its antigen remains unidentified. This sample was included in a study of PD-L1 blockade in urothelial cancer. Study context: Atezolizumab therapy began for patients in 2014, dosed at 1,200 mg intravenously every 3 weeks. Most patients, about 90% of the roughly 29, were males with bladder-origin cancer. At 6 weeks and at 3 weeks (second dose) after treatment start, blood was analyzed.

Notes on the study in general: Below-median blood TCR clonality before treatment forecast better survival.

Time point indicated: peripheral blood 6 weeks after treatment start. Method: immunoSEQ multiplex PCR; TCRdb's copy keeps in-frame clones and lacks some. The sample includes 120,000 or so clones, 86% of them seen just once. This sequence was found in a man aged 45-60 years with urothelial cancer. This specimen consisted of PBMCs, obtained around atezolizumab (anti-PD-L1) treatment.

The CDR3 DNA follows: TGTGCCAGTAGAGAGCGGGAAGGGACCGGGGAGCTGTTTTTT. This codes for CASREREGTGELFF. This sequence joins TRBV19 and TRBJ2-2; 7 nucleotides match TRBD2. Unmatched junction bases numbered 6, after V lost 6 bases and J lost 5 bases. Germline CDR1 is LNHDA and CDR2 is SQIVND (reference sequence). CDR3 length: 14 amino acids.